Shown below are 32 T cell receptor beta chains from a single sample sequenced in a study of CXCR3-negative and CXCR3-positive naive CD8 T cells. General study results and limits: Naive cells positive for CXCR3 carried more hydrophobic TRB CDR3s than CXCR3-negative ones.

For these TCRs, the target antigens are not known. Each TRB cDNA library was prepared by 5' RACE (with UMI labels). TCRdb reprocessed the 5' RACE reads, with one entry per CDR3 protein and no DNA. In total, the table holds about 3,100 distinct CDR3 sequences. Sequenced: naive CXCR3+ CD8+ T cells from blood. Subset noted: CD45RO-CCR7+CD27+CD95- naive CD8+ T cells expressing CXCR3 (TNR3+). The receptors here all came from a human donor in good health. Some clones in this sample may be carry-over from other donors' samples.

Judged by frequency, this clonotype is medium-sized. The V gene is TRBV3-1, the J gene TRBJ2-7. This CDR3 region has 14 residues. Germline V CDR1 and CDR2: LGHDT, YNNKEL (reference sequence). The CDR3 region is CASSQDSDSYEQYF.

By frequency, this clonotype is medium-sized. The chain is built from TRBV29-1 and TRBJ2-2. Germline V CDR1 and CDR2: SQVTM, ANQGSEA. The CDR3 extends over 12 amino acids. The CDR3 loop is CSAHEATGELFF.

The V call is TRBV4-2, the J call TRBJ1-2; TCRdb indicates TRBD1, and absent DNA this call remains unverified. Germline CDR1 is LGHNA and CDR2 is YNFKEQ. The CDR3 length is 13 residues. The CDR3 is CASSQAGGAATDF.

The chain couples TRBV9 to TRBJ1-1; checking the TCRdb D call of TRBD1 is not possible without DNA. The CDR3 is made up of 12 amino acids. Germline V gives CDR1 SGDLS, CDR2 YYNGEE. CDR3: CASMGANTEAFF.

The chain carries TRBV28 and TRBJ1-2; TCRdb's D call, TRBD1, is unchecked because there is no DNA. The CDR3 contains 15 residues. Germline V lookup: CDR1 MDHEN, CDR2 SYDVKM. The CDR3 region is CASSLTEALGYGYTF.

This clonotype registers medium-sized by frequency. The CDR3: CSVDGTATSTDTQYF. The V gene is TRBV29-1, the J gene TRBJ2-3; TCRdb gives TRBD1 as the D gene, but with no DNA this cannot be confirmed. Germline V gene lookup returns CDR1 SQVTM and CDR2 ANQGSEA. This CDR3 region has 15 residues.

The rearrangement joins TRBV5-1 to TRBJ1-1. Germline CDR1 and CDR2: SGHRS and YFSETQ. CDR3 length: 13 residues. CDR3 sequence: CASSPTENTEAFF.

V usage is TRBV27 and J usage is TRBJ2-7; TCRdb designates TRBD1, a call that cannot be tested without DNA. Germline V gene data show CDR1 as MNHEY and CDR2 as SMNVEV (reference sequence). The CDR3 consists of 13 residues. The CDR3 loop reads CASSWGGGNEQYF.

CDR3: CSVEVPGPSSYEQYF. This chain uses TRBV29-1 with TRBJ2-7; the D gene TCRdb calls, TRBD2, cannot be checked with no DNA. Germline V lookup: CDR1 SQVTM, CDR2 ANQGSEA. This CDR3 region has 15 residues.

Its frequency marks this clonotype as medium-sized. The chain links TRBV7-7 to TRBJ2-7. The germline V gene has CDR1 SSHAT and CDR2 FNYEAQ (reference sequence). The CDR3 is 13 amino acids. The CDR3 sequence: CASSDGSSYEQYF.

The genes are TRBV25-1 and TRBJ1-1; checking the TCRdb D call of TRBD1 is not possible without DNA. The CDR3 runs to 16 residues. Germline V gene sequence: CDR1 MGHDK, CDR2 SYGVNS. CDR3 in amino acids: CASSEAGQGMNTEAFF.

V gene TRBV19 combines with J gene TRBJ2-1; TCRdb selects TRBD1, and the lack of DNA leaves this call unchecked. Germline V lookup: CDR1 LNHDA, CDR2 SQIVND (reference sequence). The CDR3 totals 14 residues. This chain's CDR3 is CASSILQGYNEQFF.

This sequence joins TRBV25-1 and TRBJ1-1; TCRdb outputs TRBD1, but without DNA this stays unchecked. From germline, CDR1 is MGHDK and CDR2 SYGVNS. This CDR3 spans 16 amino acids. This CDR3 reads CASTRTGGLENTEAFF.

Judged by frequency, this clonotype is medium-sized. The J gene is TRBJ1-1, the V gene TRBV7-9. Germline assignment: CDR1 SEHNR and CDR2 FQNEAQ (reference sequence). The CDR3 runs to 12 residues. CDR3 amino acids: CASSFLDREAFF.

This clonotype is classed as medium-sized by frequency. The J gene is TRBJ1-2, the V gene TRBV29-1; absent DNA, TCRdb's TRBD1 call cannot be checked. This CDR3 region has 13 residues. Germline values: CDR1 SQVTM, CDR2 ANQGSEA. CDR3 in amino acids: CSVEADRGYGYTF.

Considering frequency, this clonotype is medium-sized. V usage is TRBV2 and J usage is TRBJ2-3; without DNA, the TCRdb call of TRBD2 cannot be checked. The germline gives CDR1 SNHLY, CDR2 FYNNEI. The CDR3 has 20 amino acids. CDR3 protein: CASSPQQGETSGRRADTQYF.

The chain is built from TRBV2 and TRBJ2-5; TCRdb names TRBD2, which stays unverified in the absence of DNA. CDR3 length: 14 amino acids. Germline loops: CDR1 SNHLY, CDR2 FYNNEI. CDR3 residues: CASRKRAGIETQYF.

By frequency, this clonotype is medium-sized. The chain links TRBV29-1 to TRBJ1-2; TCRdb's D call of TRBD1 is untestable without DNA. Germline V lookup: CDR1 SQVTM, CDR2 ANQGSEA. The CDR3 sequence is 12 residues long. CDR3 sequence reads: CSVEPGSYGYTF.

This clonotype is classed as medium-sized by frequency. V is TRBV29-1 and J is TRBJ2-1. There are 13 residues in the CDR3. Germline V gene sequence: CDR1 SQVTM, CDR2 ANQGSEA. CDR3 region: CSVVGISYNEQFF.

The chain uses TRBV29-1 and TRBJ2-5; the TCRdb call, TRBD1, lacks DNA for checking. In germline, CDR1 is SQVTM, CDR2 ANQGSEA. There are 15 residues in the CDR3. CDR3 protein: CSVEDPSGREETQYF.

By frequency, this clonotype registers medium-sized. The chain is built from TRBV12-5 and TRBJ2-3; TCRdb outputs TRBD2, but without DNA this stays unchecked. The CDR3 covers 17 residues. Germline V gene data show CDR1 as LGHNT and CDR2 as FRNRAP. The CDR3 protein is CASGLSGLASSTDTQYF. Supplemented by reference TRBV12-5 and TRBJ2-3, the full variable domain reads DARVTQTPRHKVTEMGQEVTMRCQPILGHNTVFWYRQTMMQGLELLAYFRNRAPLDDSGMPKDRFSAEMPDATLATLKIQPSEPRDSAVYFCASGLSGLASSTDTQYFGPGTRLTVL.

This clonotype is labeled medium-sized (0.01 to 0.1%) based on frequency. CDR3 loop: CSASDLAGVYNEQFF. V is TRBV20-1 and J is TRBJ2-1; TCRdb's assignment of TRBD2 cannot be checked, as there is no DNA. The CDR3 runs 15 residues. Germline assignment: CDR1 DFQATT and CDR2 SNEGSKA (reference sequence).

This chain's CDR3 is CSVEVAHSTGELFF. This chain joins TRBV29-1 and TRBJ2-2; TCRdb's assignment of TRBD1 cannot be checked, as there is no DNA. The CDR3 runs to 14 residues. CDR1 SQVTM and CDR2 ANQGSEA come from the germline V gene.

This rearrangement joins TRBV7-8 to TRBJ2-1; the TCRdb D gene call, TRBD1, has no DNA to confirm it. CDR1 and CDR2 from the germline V gene are SGHVS and FQNEAQ. This CDR3 is 12 amino acids long. The CDR3 spells CASFRGVNEQFF.

This sequence joins TRBV2 and TRBJ2-1; the D call from TCRdb, TRBD1, cannot be confirmed without DNA. Germline CDR1 SNHLY, CDR2 FYNNEI. The CDR3 runs 12 residues. CDR3 amino acids: CASSTPGNEQFF. Full variable domain (missing parts from reference TRBV2 and TRBJ2-1): EPEVTQTPSHQVTQMGQEVILRCVPISNHLYFYWYRQILGQKVEFLVSFYNNEISEKSEIFDDQFSVERPDGSNFTLKIRSTKLEDSAMYFCASSTPGNEQFFGPGTRLTVL.

The genes are TRBV4-3 and TRBJ1-3. The CDR3 has 16 amino acids. The germline gives CDR1 LGHNA, CDR2 YSLEER. CDR3 in amino acids: CASSQDAVGSGNTIYF.

This chain joins TRBV7-9 and TRBJ2-7; TCRdb's D gene call, TRBD1, goes unchecked for lack of DNA. The CDR3 sequence is 14 residues long. Per the germline V gene, CDR1 is SEHNR and CDR2 is FQNEAQ (reference sequence). The CDR3 is CASSLVSGANEQYF.

This clonotype registers large by frequency. The chain is built from TRBV7-3 and TRBJ2-5; TCRdb selects TRBD2, and the lack of DNA leaves this call unchecked. Germline V gives CDR1 SGHTA, CDR2 FQGTGA. CDR3 length equals 15 residues. The CDR3 protein is CASSSSGAGQETQYF.

This clonotype ranks as medium-sized in terms of frequency. The chain uses TRBV29-1 and TRBJ1-2; the TCRdb call, TRBD1, lacks DNA for checking. Germline CDR1 and CDR2: SQVTM and ANQGSEA. The CDR3 consists of 12 residues. CDR3 amino acids: CSVAGTGDGYTF.

V is TRBV5-1 and J is TRBJ2-3; checking the TCRdb D call of TRBD2 is not possible without DNA. CDR1 and CDR2 (germline): SGHRS, YFSETQ. The CDR3 sequence is 17 residues long. The CDR3 loop reads CASSGGLALSSTDTQYF.

Considering frequency, this clonotype is medium-sized (0.01 to 0.1%). The chain combines TRBV4-1 with TRBJ2-1; TCRdb names TRBD1, which stays unverified in the absence of DNA. CDR1 and CDR2 (germline): MGHRA, YSYEKL. The CDR3 runs 15 residues. CDR3 sequence: CASSPNRGAYNEQFF.

This clonotype is labeled medium-sized based on frequency. This chain joins TRBV29-1 and TRBJ1-3; TCRdb proposes TRBD1, but this gene call is untestable without DNA. Germline CDR1 reads SQVTM; CDR2 reads ANQGSEA. The CDR3 runs 15 residues. The CDR3 protein is CSVSGAQNSGNTIYF.